The clone carrying this T cell receptor (beta chain) was detected many times. V gave up 3 bases and J gave up 7 bases; unmatched junction bases: 9. Germline lookup yields CDR1 MDHEN and CDR2 SYDVKM. There are 15 residues in the CDR3. Time point indicated: persistent/refractory GD, antithyroid drugs over 5 years with positive TRAb. The TCR library was made from RNA extracted from PBMCs. The data stem from a study of regulatory T cells in long-lasting Graves disease. Library construction for TCR beta used iRepertoire HTBI primers and Arm-PCR of CDR3 regions. TCRdb redid the calling of the multiplex PCR reads with MiXCR, one entry per CDR3 protein. The data hold approximately 440,000 distinct CDR3 sequences, with about a quarter observed a single time.

The chain combines TRBV28 with TRBJ1-1, with TRBD1 identical over 9 bases. The sample here was peripheral blood mononuclear cells (PBMCs), taken when the disease was refractory, from a patient treated with antithyroid drugs. This receptor was identified in a female donor with Graves disease. CDR3: CASSFSGTGKFEAFF. DNA for the CDR3: TGTGCCAGCAGTTTTTCCGGGACAGGGAAGTTTGAAGCTTTCTTT.